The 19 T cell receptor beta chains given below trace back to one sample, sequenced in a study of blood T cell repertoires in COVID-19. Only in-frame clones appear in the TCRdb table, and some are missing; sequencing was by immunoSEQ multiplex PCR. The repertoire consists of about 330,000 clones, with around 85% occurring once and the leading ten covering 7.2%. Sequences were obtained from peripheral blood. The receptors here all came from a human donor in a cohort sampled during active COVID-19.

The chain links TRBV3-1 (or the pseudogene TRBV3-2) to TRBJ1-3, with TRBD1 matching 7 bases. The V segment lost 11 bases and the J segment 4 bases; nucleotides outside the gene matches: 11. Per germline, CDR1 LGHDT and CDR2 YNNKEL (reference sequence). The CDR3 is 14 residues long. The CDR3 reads CAASTGAMGNTIYF. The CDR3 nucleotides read TGTGCCGCCTCTACAGGGGCCATGGGAAACACCATATATTTT.

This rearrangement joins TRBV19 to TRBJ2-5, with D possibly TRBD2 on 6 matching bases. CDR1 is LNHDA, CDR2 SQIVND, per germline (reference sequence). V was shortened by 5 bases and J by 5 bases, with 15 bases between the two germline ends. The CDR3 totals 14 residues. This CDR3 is CASSRGRQSETQYF. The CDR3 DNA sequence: TGTGCCAGTAGTCGGGGGAGGCAGTCGGAGACCCAGTACTTC.

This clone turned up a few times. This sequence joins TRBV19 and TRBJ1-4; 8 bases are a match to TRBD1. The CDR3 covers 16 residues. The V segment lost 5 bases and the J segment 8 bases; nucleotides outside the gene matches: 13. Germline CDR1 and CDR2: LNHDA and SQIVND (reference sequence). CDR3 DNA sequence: TGTGCCAGTAGTCTGAACAGAGACAGGGGCGGCGAAAAACTGTTTTTT. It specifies CASSLNRDRGGEKLFF.

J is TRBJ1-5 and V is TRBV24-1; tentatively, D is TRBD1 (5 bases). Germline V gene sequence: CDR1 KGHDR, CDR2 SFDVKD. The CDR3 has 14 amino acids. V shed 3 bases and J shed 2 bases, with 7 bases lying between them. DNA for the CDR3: TGTGCCACCAGTGATCAGGGTCGCAATCAGCCCCAGCATTTT. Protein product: CATSDQGRNQPQHF.

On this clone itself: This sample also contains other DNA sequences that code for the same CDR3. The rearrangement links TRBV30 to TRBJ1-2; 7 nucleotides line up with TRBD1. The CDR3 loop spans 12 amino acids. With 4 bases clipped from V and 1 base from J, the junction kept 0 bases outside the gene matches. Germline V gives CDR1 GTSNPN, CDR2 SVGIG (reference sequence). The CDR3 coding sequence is TGTGCCTGGACAGGGGGTAACTATGGCTACACCTTC. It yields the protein CAWTGGNYGYTF.

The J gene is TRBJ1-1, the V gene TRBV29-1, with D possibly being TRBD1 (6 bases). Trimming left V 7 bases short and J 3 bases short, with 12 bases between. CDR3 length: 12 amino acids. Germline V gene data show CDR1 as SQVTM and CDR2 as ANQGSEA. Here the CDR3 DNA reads TGCAGCGCACTAACAGGGTACACTGAAGCTTTCTTT. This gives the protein CSALTGYTEAFF.

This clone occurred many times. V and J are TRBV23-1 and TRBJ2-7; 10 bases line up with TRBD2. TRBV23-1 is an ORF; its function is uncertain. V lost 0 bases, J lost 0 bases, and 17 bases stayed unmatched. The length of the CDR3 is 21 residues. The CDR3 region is CASSQSGEKGTSGDPSYEQYF. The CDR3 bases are TGCGCCAGCAGTCAATCGGGAGAGAAGGGAACTAGCGGGGATCCCTCCTACGAGCAGTACTTC.

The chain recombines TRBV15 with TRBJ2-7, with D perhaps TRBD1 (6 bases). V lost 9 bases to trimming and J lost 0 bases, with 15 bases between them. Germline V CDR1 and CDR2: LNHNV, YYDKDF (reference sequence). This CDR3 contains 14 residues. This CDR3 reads CATKTGTLSYEQYF. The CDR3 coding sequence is TGTGCCACAAAAACCGGGACACTCTCCTACGAGCAGTACTTC.

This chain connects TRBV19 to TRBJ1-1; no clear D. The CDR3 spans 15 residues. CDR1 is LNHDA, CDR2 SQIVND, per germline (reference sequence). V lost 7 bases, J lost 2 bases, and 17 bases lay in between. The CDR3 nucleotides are TGTGCCAGTATCCCACAAGGAGTGGTCAACACTGAAGCTTTCTTT. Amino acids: CASIPQGVVNTEAFF.

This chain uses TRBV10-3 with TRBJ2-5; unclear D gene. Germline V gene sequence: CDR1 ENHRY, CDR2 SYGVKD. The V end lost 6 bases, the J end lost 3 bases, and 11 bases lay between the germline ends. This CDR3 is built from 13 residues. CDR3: CAIRLTQKETQYF. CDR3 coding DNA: TGTGCCATCAGGCTTACACAAAAAGAGACCCAGTACTTC.

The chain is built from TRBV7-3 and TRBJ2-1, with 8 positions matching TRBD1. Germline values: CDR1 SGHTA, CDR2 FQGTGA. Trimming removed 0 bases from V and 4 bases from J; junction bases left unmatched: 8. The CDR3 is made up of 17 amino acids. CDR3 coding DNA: TGTGCCAGCAGCTTAACTTTCGGACAGGGACTGTACAATGAGCAGTTCTTC. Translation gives CASSLTFGQGLYNEQFF.

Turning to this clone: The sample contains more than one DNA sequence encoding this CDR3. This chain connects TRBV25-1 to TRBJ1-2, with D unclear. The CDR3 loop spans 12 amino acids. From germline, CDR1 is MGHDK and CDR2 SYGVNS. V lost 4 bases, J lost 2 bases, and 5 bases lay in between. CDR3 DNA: TGTGCCAGCAGTGGAGGGAACTATGGCTACACCTTC. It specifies CASSGGNYGYTF.

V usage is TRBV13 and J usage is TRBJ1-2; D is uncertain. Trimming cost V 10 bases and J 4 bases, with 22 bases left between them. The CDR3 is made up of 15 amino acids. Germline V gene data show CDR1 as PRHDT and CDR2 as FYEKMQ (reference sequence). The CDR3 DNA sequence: TGTGCCATAAGGACCTTACCGGACGGAGGCTATGGCTACACCTTC. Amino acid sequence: CAIRTLPDGGYGYTF.

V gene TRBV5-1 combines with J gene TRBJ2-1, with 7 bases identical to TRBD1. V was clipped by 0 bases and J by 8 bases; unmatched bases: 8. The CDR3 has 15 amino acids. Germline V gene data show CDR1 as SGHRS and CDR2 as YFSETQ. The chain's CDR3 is CASSLDRGFIHEQFF. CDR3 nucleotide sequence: TGCGCCAGCAGCTTGGACAGGGGTTTTATTCATGAGCAGTTCTTC.

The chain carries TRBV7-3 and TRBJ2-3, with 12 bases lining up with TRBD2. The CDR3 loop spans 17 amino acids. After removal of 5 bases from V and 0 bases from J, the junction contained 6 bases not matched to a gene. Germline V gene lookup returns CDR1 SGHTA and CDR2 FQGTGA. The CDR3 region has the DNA TGTGCCAGCAGCCCCCGGACTAGCGGGGCGAGCACAGATACGCAGTATTTT. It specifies CASSPRTSGASTDTQYF.

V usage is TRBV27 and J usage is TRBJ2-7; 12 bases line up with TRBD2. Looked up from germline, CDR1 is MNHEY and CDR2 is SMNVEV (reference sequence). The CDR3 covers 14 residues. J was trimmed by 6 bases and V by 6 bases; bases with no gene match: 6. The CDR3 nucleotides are TGTGCCAGCAGACCGGGACTAGCGGGTGGCGAGCAGTACTTC. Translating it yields CASRPGLAGGEQYF.

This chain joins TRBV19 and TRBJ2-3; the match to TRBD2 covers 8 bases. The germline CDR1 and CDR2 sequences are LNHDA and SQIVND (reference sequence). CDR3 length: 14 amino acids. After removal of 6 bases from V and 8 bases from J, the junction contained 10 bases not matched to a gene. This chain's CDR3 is CASSPRGETGTQYF. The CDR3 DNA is TGTGCCAGTAGCCCGCGGGGGGAAACTGGTACGCAGTATTTT.

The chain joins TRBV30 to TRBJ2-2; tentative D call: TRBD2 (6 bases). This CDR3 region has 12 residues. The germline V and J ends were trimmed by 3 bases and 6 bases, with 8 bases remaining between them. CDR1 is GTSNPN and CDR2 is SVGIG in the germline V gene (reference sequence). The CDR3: CAWRWGAGELFF. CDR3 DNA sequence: TGTGCCTGGAGATGGGGGGCCGGGGAGCTGTTTTTT.

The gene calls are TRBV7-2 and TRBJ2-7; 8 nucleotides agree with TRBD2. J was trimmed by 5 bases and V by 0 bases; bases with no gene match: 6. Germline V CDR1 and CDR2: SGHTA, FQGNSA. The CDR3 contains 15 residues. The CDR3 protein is CASSLAGLAVHEQYF. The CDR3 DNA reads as TGTGCCAGCAGCTTAGCTGGACTAGCAGTCCACGAGCAGTACTTC.